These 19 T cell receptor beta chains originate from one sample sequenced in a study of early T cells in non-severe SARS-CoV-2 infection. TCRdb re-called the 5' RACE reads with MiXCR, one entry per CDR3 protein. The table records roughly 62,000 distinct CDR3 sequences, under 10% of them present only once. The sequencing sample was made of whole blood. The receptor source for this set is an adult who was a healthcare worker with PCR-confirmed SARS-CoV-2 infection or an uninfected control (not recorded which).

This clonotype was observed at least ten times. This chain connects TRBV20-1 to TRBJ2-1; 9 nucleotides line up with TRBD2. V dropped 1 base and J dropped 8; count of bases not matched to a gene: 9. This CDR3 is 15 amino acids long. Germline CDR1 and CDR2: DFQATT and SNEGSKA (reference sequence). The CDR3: CSARVGGRAFDEQFF. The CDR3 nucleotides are TGCAGTGCTAGAGTGGGCGGGAGGGCCTTTGATGAGCAGTTCTTC.

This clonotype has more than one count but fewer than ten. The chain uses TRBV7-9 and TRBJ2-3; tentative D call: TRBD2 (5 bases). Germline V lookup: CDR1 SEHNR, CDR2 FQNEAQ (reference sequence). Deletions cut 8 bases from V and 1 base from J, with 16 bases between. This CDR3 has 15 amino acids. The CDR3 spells CASGQTGGRTDTQYF. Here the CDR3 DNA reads TGTGCCAGCGGGCAGACTGGCGGGCGCACAGATACGCAGTATTTT.

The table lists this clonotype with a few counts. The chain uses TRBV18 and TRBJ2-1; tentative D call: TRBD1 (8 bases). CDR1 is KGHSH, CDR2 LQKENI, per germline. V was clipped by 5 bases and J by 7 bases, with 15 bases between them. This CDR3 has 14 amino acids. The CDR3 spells CASSAQRDRNEQFF. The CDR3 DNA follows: TGTGCCAGCTCAGCCCAGCGGGACAGGAATGAGCAGTTCTTC.

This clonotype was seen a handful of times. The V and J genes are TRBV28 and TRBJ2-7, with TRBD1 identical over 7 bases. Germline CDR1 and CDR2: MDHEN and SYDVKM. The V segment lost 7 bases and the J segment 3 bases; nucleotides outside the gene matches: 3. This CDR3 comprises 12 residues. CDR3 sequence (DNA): TGTGCCAGCAACAGGGGTTTCTACGAGCAGTACTTC. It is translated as CASNRGFYEQYF. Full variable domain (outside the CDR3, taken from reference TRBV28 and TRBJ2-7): DVKVTQSSRYLVKRTGEKVFLECVQDMDHENMFWYRQDPGLGLRLIYFSYDVKMKEKGDIPEGYSVSREKKERFSLILESASTNQTSMYLCASNRGFYEQYFGPGTRLTVT.

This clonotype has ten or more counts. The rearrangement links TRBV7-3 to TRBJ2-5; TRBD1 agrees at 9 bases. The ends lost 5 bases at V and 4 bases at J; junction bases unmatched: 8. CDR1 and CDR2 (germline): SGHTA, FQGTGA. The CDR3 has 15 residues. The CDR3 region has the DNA TGTGCCAGCAGCCCGTCCCACAGGGGGCGAGAGACCCAGTACTTC. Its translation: CASSPSHRGRETQYF.

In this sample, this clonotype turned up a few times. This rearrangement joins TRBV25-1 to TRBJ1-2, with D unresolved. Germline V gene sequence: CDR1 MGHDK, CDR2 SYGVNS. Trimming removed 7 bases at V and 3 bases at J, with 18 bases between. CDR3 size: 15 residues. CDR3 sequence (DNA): TGTGCCAGCATTAAGAGGTTTCAGGTTGACTATGGCTACACCTTC. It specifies CASIKRFQVDYGYTF.

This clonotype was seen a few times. CDR3 region: CASSLREGLAGGTGELFF. The DNA of the CDR3 is TGTGCCAGCAGCTTGCGAGAGGGCCTAGCGGGAGGCACCGGGGAGCTGTTTTTT. The chain uses TRBV7-7 and TRBJ2-2, with 11 bases lining up with TRBD2. V lost 3 bases to trimming and J lost 4 bases; unmatched junction nucleotides: 10. The CDR3 loop spans 18 amino acids. The germline gives CDR1 SSHAT, CDR2 FNYEAQ (reference sequence).

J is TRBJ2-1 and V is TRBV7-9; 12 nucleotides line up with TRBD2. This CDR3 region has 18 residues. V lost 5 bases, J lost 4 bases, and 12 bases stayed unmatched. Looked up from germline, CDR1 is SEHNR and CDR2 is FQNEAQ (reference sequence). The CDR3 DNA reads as TGTGCCAGCAGCGACAGCCGGACTAGCGGGGAGAGTTACAATGAGCAGTTCTTC. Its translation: CASSDSRTSGESYNEQFF.

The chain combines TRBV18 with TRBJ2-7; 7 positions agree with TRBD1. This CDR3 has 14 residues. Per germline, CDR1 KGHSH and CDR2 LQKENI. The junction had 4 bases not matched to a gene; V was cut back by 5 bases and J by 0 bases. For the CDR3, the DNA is TGTGCCAGCTCATCGCGACAGGGCTCCTACGAGCAGTACTTC. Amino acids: CASSSRQGSYEQYF.

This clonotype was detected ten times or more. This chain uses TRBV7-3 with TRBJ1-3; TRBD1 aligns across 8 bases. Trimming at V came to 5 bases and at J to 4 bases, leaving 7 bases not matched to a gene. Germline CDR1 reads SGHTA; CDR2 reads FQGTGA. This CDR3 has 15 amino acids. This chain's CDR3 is CASSRDRGSGNTIYF. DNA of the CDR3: TGTGCCAGCAGCCGAGACAGGGGTTCAGGAAACACCATATATTTT.

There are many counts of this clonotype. The CDR3 DNA follows: TGCAGTGCGCCCAAGGGGGCAGATACGCAGTATTTT. Protein: CSAPKGADTQYF. The genes are TRBV20-1 and TRBJ2-3, with D possibly matching TRBD1 (6 bases). CDR3 length: 12 residues. Trimming stripped 6 bases from V and 4 bases from J, with 11 bases between. Germline lookup yields CDR1 DFQATT and CDR2 SNEGSKA (reference sequence).

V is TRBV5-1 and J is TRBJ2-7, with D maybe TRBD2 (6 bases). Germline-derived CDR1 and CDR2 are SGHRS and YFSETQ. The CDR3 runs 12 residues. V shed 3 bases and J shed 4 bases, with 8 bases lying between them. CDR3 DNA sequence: TGCGCCAGCAGCTCCCGGGGGTACGAGCAGTACTTC. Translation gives CASSSRGYEQYF.

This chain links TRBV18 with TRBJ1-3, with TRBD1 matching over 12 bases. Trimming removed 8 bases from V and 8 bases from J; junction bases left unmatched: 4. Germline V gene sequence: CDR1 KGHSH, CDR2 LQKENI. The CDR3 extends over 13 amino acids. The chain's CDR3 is CASGGQGADTIYF. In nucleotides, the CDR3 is TGTGCCAGCGGGGGACAGGGGGCGGACACCATATATTTT.

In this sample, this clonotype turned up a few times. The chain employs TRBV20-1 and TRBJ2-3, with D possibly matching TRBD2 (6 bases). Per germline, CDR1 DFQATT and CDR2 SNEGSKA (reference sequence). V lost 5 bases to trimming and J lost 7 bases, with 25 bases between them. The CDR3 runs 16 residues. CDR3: CSAPRPGAGHKNTQYF. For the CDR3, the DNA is TGCAGTGCTCCCCGGCCGGGAGCGGGTCACAAGAATACGCAGTATTTT.

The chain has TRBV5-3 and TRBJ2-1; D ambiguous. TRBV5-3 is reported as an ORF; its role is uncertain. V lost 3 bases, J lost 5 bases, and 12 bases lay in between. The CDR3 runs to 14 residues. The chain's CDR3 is CARSSHGDHNEQFF. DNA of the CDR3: TGTGCCAGAAGCTCCCACGGTGACCACAATGAGCAGTTCTTC.

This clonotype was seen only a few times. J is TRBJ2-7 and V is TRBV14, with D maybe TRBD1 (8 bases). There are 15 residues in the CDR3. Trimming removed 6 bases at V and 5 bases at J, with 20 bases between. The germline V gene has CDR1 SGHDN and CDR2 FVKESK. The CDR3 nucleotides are TGTGCCAGCAGACCAGCGGGGACAGGCAACCACGAGCAGTACTTC. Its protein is CASRPAGTGNHEQYF.

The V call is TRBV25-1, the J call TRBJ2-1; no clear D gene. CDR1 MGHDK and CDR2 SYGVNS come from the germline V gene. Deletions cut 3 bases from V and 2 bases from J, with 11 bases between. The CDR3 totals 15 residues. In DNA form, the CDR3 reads TGTGCCAGCAGTGAGGCGGCTAAGCCCTACAATGAGCAGTTCTTC. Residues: CASSEAAKPYNEQFF. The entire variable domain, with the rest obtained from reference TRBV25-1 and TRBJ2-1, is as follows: EADIYQTPRYLVIGTGKKITLECSQTMGHDKMYWYQQDPGMELHLIHYSYGVNSTEKGDLSSESTVSRIRTEHFPLTLESARPSHTSQYLCASSEAAKPYNEQFFGPGTRLTVL.

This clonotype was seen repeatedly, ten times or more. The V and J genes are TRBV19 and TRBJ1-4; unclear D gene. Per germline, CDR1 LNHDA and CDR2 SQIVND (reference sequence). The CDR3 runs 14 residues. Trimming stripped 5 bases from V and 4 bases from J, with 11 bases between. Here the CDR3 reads CASSGREDNEKLFF. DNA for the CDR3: TGTGCCAGTAGTGGACGGGAGGATAATGAAAAACTGTTTTTT. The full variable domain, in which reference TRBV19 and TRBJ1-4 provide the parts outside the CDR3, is DGGITQSPKYLFRKEGQNVTLSCEQNLNHDAMYWYRQDPGQGLRLIYYSQIVNDFQKGDIAEGYSVSREKKESFPLTVTSAQKNPTAFYLCASSGREDNEKLFFGSGTQLSVL.

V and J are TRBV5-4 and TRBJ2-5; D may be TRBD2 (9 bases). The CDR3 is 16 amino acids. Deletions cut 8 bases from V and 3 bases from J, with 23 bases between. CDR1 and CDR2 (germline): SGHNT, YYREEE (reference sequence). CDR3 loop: CASSGGGNRGKETQYF. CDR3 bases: TGTGCCAGTAGCGGGGGAGGTAACAGGGGGAAAGAGACCCAGTACTTC. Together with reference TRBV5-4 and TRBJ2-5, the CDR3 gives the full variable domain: ETGVTQSPTHLIKTRGQQVTLRCSSQSGHNTVSWYQQALGQGPQFIFQYYREEENGRGNFPPRFSGLQFPNYSSELNVNALELDDSALYLCASSGGGNRGKETQYFGPGTRLLVL.